This T cell receptor (beta chain) was identified during a study of identical twins. After removal of 5 bases from V and 6 bases from J, the junction contained 13 bases not matched to a gene. The CDR3 consists of 15 residues. CDR1 and CDR2 (germline): SEHNR, FQNEAQ (reference sequence). TCRdb used MiXCR to reprocess the 5' RACE reads, holding one entry per CDR3 protein. The table includes around 250,000 distinct CDR3 sequences, roughly 12% detected once. These data were also filed under a second study, of yellow fever vaccine responses in identical twins.

The V and J genes are TRBV7-9 and TRBJ2-7; 7 bases align to TRBD2. The receptor was isolated from a woman aged 18-29 years in good health. The sequenced sample consisted of memory (CD45RO+) T cells sorted from blood. The CDR3 nucleotides read TGTGCCAGCAGCCAAGGGACTACTTCGAACTCCGAGCAGTACTTC. As protein: CASSQGTTSNSEQYF.